This T cell receptor (beta chain) was identified during a study of T cell repertoires in cytomegalovirus infection. The V gene end was trimmed by 6 bases and the J gene end by 2 bases; junction bases not matched to a gene: 6. The CDR3 spans 16 residues. TCRdb processed the reads anew with MiXCR; each CDR3 protein has one entry. Among some 700,000 distinct CDR3 sequences listed, less than 40% were seen once. The TCR comes from a human donor in good health (CMV status not recorded). Some clones in this sample may be carry-over from other donors' samples. J is TRBJ2-1 and V is TRBV12-3 or TRBV12-4, with TRBD2 matching over 11 bases. The sequenced material came from PBMCs. CDR3 DNA: TGTGCCAGCAGCCCCACTAGCGGGGGTCCCTACAATGAGCAGTTCTTC. The encoded protein is CASSPTSGGPYNEQFF.